The next 18 T cell receptor beta chains were all read from a single sample in a study of tissue T cells after allogeneic stem cell transplantation. Specified time point: mouse harvest day 14 after allogeneic transplant. Each mouse received 10^7 T-cell-depleted marrow cells plus 10^6 splenic CD5+ T cells by tail vein. TCRdb's copy holds only in-frame clones and misses some; the assay was immunoSEQ multiplex PCR. Among approximately 8,800 clones listed, roughly a third were seen once. Sequencing was carried out using skin. The receptors here all came from a female BALB/c mouse given C57BL/6 T cells with graft-versus-host disease after an allogeneic hematopoietic cell transplant.

This clone ranks as medium-sized. The genes and germline here are from mouse. The read terminates 1 residue before the CDR3 end, so the remaining end is supplied by the germline J gene. The chain links TRBV13-1 to TRBJ1-3, with D possibly being TRBD1 (6 bases). CDR1 is NSHNY, CDR2 SYGAGN, per germline. The CDR3 totals 15 residues. Deletions cut 2 bases from V and 0 bases from J, with 9 bases between. The sequenced part of the CDR3 DNA is TGTGCCAGCAGTGAGGGACATAATTCTGGAAATACGCTCTAT. Its translation is CASSEGHNSGNTLY. The complete CDR3 protein is CASSEGHNSGNTLYF.

Details on this clone: Gene labels here are mouse ones. The read falls 1 residue short of the CDR3 end, and the missing part is taken from the germline J gene. The rearrangement joins TRBV13-2 to TRBJ1-3; maybe TRBD1 (6 bases). V was clipped by 1 base and J by 2 bases, with 7 bases between them. This CDR3 contains 14 residues. In germline, CDR1 is NNHNN, CDR2 SYGAGS (reference sequence). The CDR3 protein is CASGDHRAGNTLYF. CDR3 DNA (partial): TGTGCCAGCGGTGATCACAGGGCTGGAAATACGCTCTAT.

Comments on this clone: Genes and germline are mouse. Coverage ceases 1 residue before the CDR3 finishes, and the germline J gene fills in the end. The chain carries TRBV12-1 and TRBJ2-1; the D is unclear. This CDR3 comprises 12 residues. Between the trimmed V and J ends, which lost 0 bases and 3 bases, there was a span of 2 bases. Germline CDR1 is SGHSN and CDR2 is HYEKVE. CDR3 residues: CASSLVYAEQFF. Incomplete CDR3 DNA: TGTGCCAGCTCTCTCGTCTATGCTGAGCAGTTC.

As to this clone: All gene names here are mouse names. Read coverage stops 1 residue before the CDR3 terminus; the germline J gene supplies the remainder. The V and J genes are TRBV20 and TRBJ2-7; 9 bases are a match to TRBD2. CDR1 and CDR2 from the germline V gene are GFQATS and STVNSAI. The CDR3 covers 13 residues. With 5 bases clipped from V and 0 bases from J, the junction kept 2 bases outside the gene matches. Here the CDR3 reads CGALGGRSYEQYF. The sequenced part of the CDR3 DNA is TGTGGTGCTTTGGGGGGGCGCTCCTATGAACAGTAC. The variable domain in full, completed from reference TRBV20 and TRBJ2-7, reads GALVYQYPRRTICKSGTSMRMECQAVGFQATSVAWYRQSPQKTFELIALSTVNSAIKYEQNFTQEKFPISHPNLSFSSMTVLNAYLEDRGLYLCGALGGRSYEQYFGPGTRLTVL.

This clone was observed a handful of times. The gene symbols are mouse symbols. Read coverage stops 1 residue before the CDR3 terminus; the germline J gene supplies the remainder. V usage is TRBV12-1 and J usage is TRBJ1-3, with TRBD1 matching 7 bases. The junction had 7 bases not matched to a gene; V was cut back by 3 bases and J by 0 bases. The CDR3 extends over 16 amino acids. Germline values: CDR1 SGHSN, CDR2 HYEKVE. Partial CDR3 DNA: TGTGCCAGCTCTACAGGGGTTTTTTATTCTGGAAATACGCTCTAT. Translated, it gives CASSTGVFYSGNTLY. The whole CDR3 region reads CASSTGVFYSGNTLYF.

Remarks on this clone: Mouse names are used for the genes. Coverage ceases 1 residue before the CDR3 finishes, and the germline J gene fills in the end. J is TRBJ1-1 and V is TRBV12-1; perhaps TRBD1 as D (6 bases). Germline V gene sequence: CDR1 SGHSN, CDR2 HYEKVE. The CDR3 is 15 amino acids. The ends were cut back, 0 bases at V and 0 bases at J, with 10 bases in the middle. The CDR3 DNA, read in part, is TGTGCCAGCTCTCTCCTGGGACATACAAACACAGAAGTCTTC. Amino acids: CASSLLGHTNTEVF. Given in full, the CDR3 is CASSLLGHTNTEVFF.

A remark on this clone: Germline and genes here are mouse. The read ends 1 residue early relative to the CDR3; the germline J gene fills the gap. The rearrangement uses TRBV3 and TRBJ2-7; 9 bases are a match to TRBD1. CDR3 size: 13 residues. CDR1 is SNHLY and CDR2 is FYNGKV in the germline V gene (reference sequence). V lost 5 bases, J lost 3 bases, and 2 bases stayed unmatched. CDR3 residues: CASSPTGGYEQYF. CDR3 DNA, as far as it was read: TGTGCCAGCAGCCCGACAGGGGGCTATGAACAGTAC.

With regard to this clone: Genes and germline come from the mouse. With the read ending 1 residue before the CDR3 end, the germline J gene is used to fill in that end. This sequence joins TRBV15 and TRBJ1-3; possible D gene TRBD1, 6 bases. This CDR3 region has 13 residues. Trimming pared 8 bases from V and 0 bases from J, leaving 8 bases between. Looked up from germline, CDR1 is SGHND and CDR2 is FRSKSL. The CDR3 sequence: CASGTISGNTLYF. The covered CDR3 bases are TGTGCCAGCGGGACAATTTCTGGAAATACGCTCTAT.

By proportion, this clone is medium-sized (0.01 to 0.1%). Germline and genes: mouse. Coverage ceases 1 residue before the CDR3 finishes, and the germline J gene fills in the end. V usage is TRBV3 and J usage is TRBJ2-1; 8 bases align to TRBD1. V was clipped by 5 bases and J by 3 bases; unmatched bases: 6. Germline V gives CDR1 SNHLY, CDR2 FYNGKV (reference sequence). This CDR3 region has 15 residues. The sequenced part of the CDR3 DNA is TGTGCCAGCAGCCCACAGGGGGGTGGCTATGCTGAGCAGTTC. Its protein is CASSPQGGGYAEQF. In full, the CDR3 is CASSPQGGGYAEQFF.

As for this clone: Mouse gene names apply. Sequencing ends 1 residue short of the CDR3 end; the germline J gene provides the rest. V gene TRBV5 combines with J gene TRBJ2-1, with a weak D call TRBD1 (6 bases). The CDR3 spans 14 residues. V was clipped by 1 base and J by 2 bases, with 6 bases between them. CDR1 and CDR2 from the germline V gene are LGHNA and YNLKQL (reference sequence). The CDR3 DNA, read in part, is TGTGCCAGCAGCCAAGGGACAGACTATGCTGAGCAGTTC. Encoded protein: CASSQGTDYAEQF. The entire CDR3 reads CASSQGTDYAEQFF.

This clone was observed a handful of times. Gene names and germline match the mouse. The DNA ends 1 residue before the CDR3 does, and the rest of the CDR3 is filled in from the germline J gene. This chain uses TRBV26 with TRBJ2-4; possibly TRBD2 for D (5 bases). Trimming cost V 2 bases and J 6 bases, with 6 bases left between them. Germline V gives CDR1 KGHPV, CDR2 FQNQEV (reference sequence). CDR3 length: 12 amino acids. Partial CDR3 DNA: TGTGCCAGCAGTCTGACTGGCAACACCTTGTAC. Amino acid sequence: CASSLTGNTLY. The entire CDR3 is CASSLTGNTLYF.

Sample share makes this clone medium-sized. The genes are named according to mouse. Read data end 1 residue before the CDR3 end; the end is taken from the germline J gene. The J gene is TRBJ2-7, the V gene TRBV26, with TRBD2 matching 8 bases. CDR1 and CDR2 (germline): KGHPV, FQNQEV (reference sequence). Trimming took 6 bases from V and 0 from J; bases not matched to a gene: 4. This CDR3 is 14 amino acids long. CDR3 protein: CASSLLGASYEQYF. The CDR3 bases that were read are TGTGCCAGCAGCCTACTGGGGGCCTCCTATGAACAGTAC.

With regard to this clone: Genes and germline come from the mouse. The read gets to within 1 residue of the CDR3 end, and the germline J gene fills in the rest. J is TRBJ1-1 and V is TRBV2; TRBD1 aligns across 7 bases. CDR1 and CDR2 (germline): LGHNA, YSYQKL. The CDR3 consists of 14 residues. V was pared by 2 bases and J by 1 base, with 1 base of the junction left unmatched. The sequenced CDR3 bases are TGTGCCAGCAGCCAACAGGGGGGGAACACAGAAGTCTTC. Residues: CASSQQGGNTEVF. The CDR3, in full, reads CASSQQGGNTEVFF.

Remarks on this clone: Genes here carry mouse names. The CDR3 extends 1 residue past the end of the read, so its final part is completed from the germline J gene. This chain links TRBV26 with TRBJ1-5; possible D gene TRBD1, 5 bases. The CDR3 length is 12 residues. V lost 6 bases and J lost 3, with 6 bases in between. Per germline, CDR1 KGHPV and CDR2 FQNQEV (reference sequence). The CDR3 spells CASRDINQAPLF. Partial CDR3 DNA: TGTGCCAGCAGGGACATCAACCAGGCTCCGCTT. The full variable domain, rest sourced from reference TRBV26 and TRBJ1-5, is NSKVIQTPRYLVKGQGQKAKMRCIPEKGHPVVFWYQQNKNNEFKFLINFQNQEVLQQIDMTEKRFSAECPSNSPCSLEIQSSEAGDSALYLCASRDINQAPLFGEGTRLSVL.

Of note for this clone: These gene names are mouse names. The read ends 1 residue before the CDR3 terminus; that terminus is restored from the germline J gene. The chain uses TRBV16 and TRBJ2-4, with 7 positions matching TRBD2. The ends lost 0 bases at V and 4 bases at J; junction bases unmatched: 1. The CDR3 consists of 14 residues. CDR1 and CDR2 (germline): SGHSA, FRNQAP. The sequenced CDR3 bases are TGTGCAAGCAGCTTAGAGGGGACTGAAAACACCTTGTAC. It translates to CASSLEGTENTLY. The complete CDR3 sequence is CASSLEGTENTLYF.

In its sample, this clone was seen a few times. Gene names and germline match the mouse. Read coverage stops 1 residue before the CDR3 terminus; the germline J gene supplies the remainder. The same CDR3 also results from other DNA sequences found in this sample. The rearrangement joins TRBV26 to TRBJ2-1; D is unresolved. The CDR3 runs 13 residues. Germline CDR1 is KGHPV and CDR2 is FQNQEV (reference sequence). Trimming took off 3 bases at V and 1 base at J, with 4 bases between the two ends. This chain's CDR3 is CASSLQNYAEQFF. The DNA read from the CDR3 is TGTGCCAGCAGTCTACAAAACTATGCTGAGCAGTTC.

Comment on this clone: Mouse germline and gene names are used. The read halts 1 residue ahead of the CDR3 end, with the missing end drawn from the germline J gene. J is TRBJ1-4 and V is TRBV26; D is uncertain. Germline V lookup: CDR1 KGHPV, CDR2 FQNQEV (reference sequence). V dropped 5 bases and J dropped 6 bases, with 7 bases sitting between them. The CDR3 runs 12 residues. CDR3 residues: CASSIGHERLFF. Partial CDR3 DNA: TGTGCCAGCAGTATCGGGCACGAAAGATTATTT.

A remark on this clone: Gene names refer to mouse genes. The read terminates 1 residue before the CDR3 end, so the remaining end is supplied by the germline J gene. V gene TRBV12-1 combines with J gene TRBJ1-2; perhaps TRBD1 as D (6 bases). The V end was cut by 1 base, the J end by 3 bases, with 11 bases between. Germline loops: CDR1 SGHSN, CDR2 HYEKVE. The CDR3 has 14 amino acids. Incomplete CDR3 DNA: TGTGCCAGCTCTCTAGGGGGGAGGGACTCCGACTACACC. Its protein product is CASSLGGRDSDYT. The full CDR3 protein is CASSLGGRDSDYTF.